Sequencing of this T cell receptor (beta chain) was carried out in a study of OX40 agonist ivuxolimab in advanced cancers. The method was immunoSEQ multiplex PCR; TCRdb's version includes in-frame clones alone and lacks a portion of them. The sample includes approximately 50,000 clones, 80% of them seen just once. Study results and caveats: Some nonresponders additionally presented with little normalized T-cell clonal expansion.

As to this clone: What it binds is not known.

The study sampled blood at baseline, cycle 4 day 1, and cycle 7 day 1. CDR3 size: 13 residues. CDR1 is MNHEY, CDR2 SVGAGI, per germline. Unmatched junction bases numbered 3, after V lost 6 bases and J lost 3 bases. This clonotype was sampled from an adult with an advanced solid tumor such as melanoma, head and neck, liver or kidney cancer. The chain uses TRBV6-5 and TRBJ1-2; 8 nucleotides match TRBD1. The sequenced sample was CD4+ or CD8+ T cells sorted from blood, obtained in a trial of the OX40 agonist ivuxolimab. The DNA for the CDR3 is TGTGCCAGCAGGCAGGGGGCGGACTATGGCTACACCTTC. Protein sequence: CASRQGADYGYTF.